This TCR beta chain is drawn from a study of shared clonotypes between healthy human individuals. General study points: The authors sampled blood alone, and tissue repertoires likely differ.

Genomic DNA belonging to each subset was distributed in equal measure over several immunoSEQ plates. Produced via immunoSEQ multiplex PCR; TCRdb's table is partial and in-frame only. The table lists under 1 million clones, 96% of them singletons, with around 0.25% in the top ten. This clone was seen only once. The antigen is not known. As defined, naive CD8 cells were CD45RO-negative and positively selected for CCR7, with terminally differentiated effector memory CD45RA+ cells excluded. CDR1 is SGHAT and CDR2 is FQNNGV in the germline V gene. The CDR3 contains 15 residues. After removal of 9 bases from V and 2 bases from J, the junction contained 11 bases not matched to a gene.

The TCR originated in a man in his thirties or forties in good health. The specimen sequenced was naive CD8+ T cells sorted from blood. The chain is built from TRBV11-2 and TRBJ2-3; 7 positions match TRBD2. The CDR3 loop is CASRGWEGNTDTQYF. The CDR3 bases are TGTGCCAGTAGAGGGTGGGAGGGCAACACAGATACGCAGTATTTT.